This is a list of T cell receptor beta chains from one sample in a study of blood T cell repertoires in COVID-19. Sequencing was performed with immunoSEQ multiplex PCR; in TCRdb, only in-frame clones are kept and a portion is missing. Of some 320,000 clones in the sample, 90% were seen once. The material sequenced was PBMCs or T cells enriched from blood (not recorded which). All receptors derive from a woman under 40 who had been exposed to COVID-19. Both conserved end residues are part of each CDR3. The order of the fields is J gene, V gene, clone size, D gene, CDR3 protein, CDR3 DNA. The D gene is left open where the match is weak. Clone size appears in some rows only: once, few, many, or a class for an expanded clone.

J gene: TRBJ1-4; V gene: TRBV6-6; clone size: NA; D gene: TRBD1; CDR3 protein: CASSPKTGGSEKLFF; CDR3 DNA: TGTGCCAGCAGCCCCAAGACAGGGGGCAGTGAAAAACTGTTTTTT
J gene: TRBJ2-1; V gene: TRBV5-4; clone size: once; D gene: NA; CDR3 protein: CASSLVPRADEQFF; CDR3 DNA: TGTGCCAGCAGCTTGGTGCCCAGGGCGGACGAGCAGTTCTTC
J gene: TRBJ1-1; V gene: TRBV10-3; clone size: NA; D gene: TRBD1; CDR3 protein: CAISEGQGEGNTEAFF; CDR3 DNA: TGTGCCATCAGTGAGGGACAGGGGGAGGGGAACACTGAAGCTTTCTTT
J gene: TRBJ1-5; V gene: TRBV15; clone size: NA; D gene: NA; CDR3 protein: CATSRYHREGGNQPQHF; CDR3 DNA: TGTGCCACCAGCAGATATCACAGGGAAGGAGGAAATCAGCCCCAGCATTTT
J gene: TRBJ2-3; V gene: TRBV6-1; clone size: NA; D gene: TRBD2; CDR3 protein: CASSEFGRRDTQYF; CDR3 DNA: TGTGCCAGCAGTGAATTCGGGAGGCGGGATACGCAGTATTTT
J gene: TRBJ1-1; V gene: TRBV5-1; clone size: NA; D gene: NA; CDR3 protein: CASSPRTGSTEAFF; CDR3 DNA: TGCGCCAGCAGCCCTCGAACAGGGTCCACTGAAGCTTTCTTT
J gene: TRBJ1-2; V gene: TRBV6-5; clone size: NA; D gene: NA; CDR3 protein: CASRVDSRDGYTF; CDR3 DNA: TGTGCCAGCAGAGTCGACAGTCGGGATGGCTACACCTTC
J gene: TRBJ2-3; V gene: TRBV18; clone size: NA; D gene: NA; CDR3 protein: CASSLGADTQYF; CDR3 DNA: TGTGCCAGCTCCCTCGGGGCAGATACGCAGTATTTT
J gene: TRBJ1-1; V gene: TRBV9; clone size: NA; D gene: NA; CDR3 protein: CASSPRLTGITEAFF; CDR3 DNA: TGTGCCAGCAGCCCTCGTCTTACAGGGATTACTGAAGCTTTCTTT
J gene: TRBJ1-5; V gene: TRBV6-2/TRBV6-3; clone size: NA; D gene: NA; CDR3 protein: CASSSGQPQHF; CDR3 DNA: TGTGCCAGCAGTTCAGGGCAGCCCCAGCATTTT
J gene: TRBJ2-7; V gene: TRBV5-1; clone size: once; D gene: TRBD2; CDR3 protein: CASSLFLGTSGYEQYF; CDR3 DNA: TGCGCCAGCAGCTTGTTTCTCGGGACTAGCGGCTACGAGCAGTACTTC
J gene: TRBJ2-1; V gene: TRBV5-6; clone size: NA; D gene: NA; CDR3 protein: CASSWGDSPTYNEQFF; CDR3 DNA: TGTGCCAGCAGCTGGGGGGACAGCCCAACCTACAATGAGCAGTTCTTC
J gene: TRBJ1-1; V gene: TRBV4-1; clone size: few; D gene: NA; CDR3 protein: CASSHRASYRNTEAFF; CDR3 DNA: TGCGCCAGCAGCCATAGGGCTAGCTATAGGAACACTGAAGCTTTCTTT
J gene: TRBJ1-1; V gene: TRBV29-1; clone size: NA; D gene: NA; CDR3 protein: CSVDQMNTEAFF; CDR3 DNA: TGCAGCGTTGACCAGATGAACACTGAAGCTTTCTTT
J gene: TRBJ2-3; V gene: TRBV5-1; clone size: NA; D gene: TRBD1; CDR3 protein: CASSSGQGADTQYF; CDR3 DNA: TGCGCCAGCAGCTCCGGACAGGGCGCAGATACGCAGTATTTT
J gene: TRBJ2-1; V gene: TRBV4-1; clone size: NA; D gene: NA; CDR3 protein: CASSQGPPLAGLDNEQFF; CDR3 DNA: TGCGCCAGCAGCCAAGGTCCCCCCCTGGCGGGGCTTGACAATGAGCAGTTCTTC
J gene: TRBJ2-2; V gene: TRBV4-3; clone size: NA; D gene: TRBD1; CDR3 protein: CASSQESPPGQAHTGELFF; CDR3 DNA: TGCGCCAGCAGCCAAGAGAGTCCTCCGGGACAGGCTCACACCGGGGAGCTGTTTTTT
J gene: TRBJ1-4; V gene: TRBV2; clone size: NA; D gene: TRBD1; CDR3 protein: CASSSRDRGEKLFF; CDR3 DNA: TGTGCCAGCAGTAGCCGGGACAGGGGCGAAAAACTGTTTTTT
J gene: TRBJ1-2; V gene: TRBV6-5; clone size: once; D gene: TRBD1; CDR3 protein: CASTLTRTGGDGYTF; CDR3 DNA: TGTGCCAGCACTCTTACAAGGACAGGGGGAGATGGCTACACCTTC
J gene: TRBJ1-6; V gene: TRBV6-5; clone size: NA; D gene: NA; CDR3 protein: CASRYRDGSHPLHF; CDR3 DNA: TGTGCCAGCAGGTACCGGGACGGGAGTCACCCCCTCCACTTT
J gene: TRBJ1-1; V gene: TRBV6-2/TRBV6-3; clone size: NA; D gene: NA; CDR3 protein: CASSYERGAVNTEAFF; CDR3 DNA: TGTGCCAGCAGTTACGAAAGGGGCGCCGTGAACACTGAAGCTTTCTTT
J gene: TRBJ1-2; V gene: TRBV10-3; clone size: NA; D gene: TRBD1; CDR3 protein: CAISETDDPGQPGYHYGYTF; CDR3 DNA: TGTGCCATCAGTGAGACCGACGACCCGGGACAGCCAGGATACCACTATGGCTACACCTTC
J gene: TRBJ2-7; V gene: TRBV7-9; clone size: NA; D gene: NA; CDR3 protein: CASSLGQGSTEQYF; CDR3 DNA: TGTGCCAGCAGCTTGGGGCAAGGGTCCACCGAGCAGTACTTC
J gene: TRBJ2-4; V gene: TRBV7-2; clone size: NA; D gene: NA; CDR3 protein: CASSPRGAKNIQYF; CDR3 DNA: TGTGCCAGCAGCCCGCGGGGAGCCAAAAACATTCAGTACTTC
J gene: TRBJ2-7; V gene: TRBV7-2; clone size: NA; D gene: NA; CDR3 protein: CASSLGRGITSYEQYF; CDR3 DNA: TGTGCCAGCAGCTTAGGTCGGGGGATAACATCCTACGAGCAGTACTTC
J gene: TRBJ1-5; V gene: TRBV4-1; clone size: NA; D gene: NA; CDR3 protein: CASSQLGGAVGPQHF; CDR3 DNA: TGCGCCAGCAGCCAGCTCGGGGGGGCGGTAGGGCCCCAGCATTTT
J gene: TRBJ2-7; V gene: TRBV5-1; clone size: NA; D gene: NA; CDR3 protein: CASRPPDFYEQYF; CDR3 DNA: TGCGCCAGCAGACCTCCGGACTTCTACGAGCAGTACTTC
J gene: TRBJ2-7; V gene: TRBV3-1/TRBV3-2; clone size: NA; D gene: NA; CDR3 protein: CASSQGDRAYEQYF; CDR3 DNA: TGTGCCAGCAGCCAAGGAGACAGAGCCTACGAGCAGTACTTC
J gene: TRBJ2-2; V gene: TRBV4-1; clone size: NA; D gene: TRBD2; CDR3 protein: CASSPLAGGHIGELFF; CDR3 DNA: TGCGCCAGCAGCCCCCTAGCGGGGGGGCACATCGGGGAGCTGTTTTTT
J gene: TRBJ1-5; V gene: TRBV5-4; clone size: NA; D gene: NA; CDR3 protein: CAADGGIPHQPQHF; CDR3 DNA: TGTGCCGCCGACGGGGGAATCCCCCATCAGCCCCAGCATTTT
J gene: TRBJ2-1; V gene: TRBV7-2; clone size: NA; D gene: TRBD2; CDR3 protein: CASRPPGGSGARGNEQFF; CDR3 DNA: TGTGCCAGCAGACCTCCTGGAGGTAGCGGGGCGCGTGGTAATGAGCAGTTCTTC
J gene: TRBJ2-2; V gene: TRBV4-2; clone size: NA; D gene: NA; CDR3 protein: CASSLSGGPNTGELFF; CDR3 DNA: TGTGCCAGCAGCCTATCGGGTGGCCCCAACACCGGGGAGCTGTTTTTT
J gene: TRBJ1-4; V gene: TRBV9; clone size: NA; D gene: TRBD1; CDR3 protein: CASNQGVFNEKLFF; CDR3 DNA: TGTGCCAGCAATCAGGGGGTTTTTAATGAAAAACTGTTTTTT
J gene: TRBJ1-2; V gene: TRBV3-1/TRBV3-2; clone size: NA; D gene: NA; CDR3 protein: CASSQAGMFSHGYTF; CDR3 DNA: TGTGCCAGCAGCCAAGCGGGGATGTTTAGTCATGGCTACACCTTC
J gene: TRBJ2-2; V gene: TRBV23-1; clone size: NA; D gene: NA; CDR3 protein: CASSQPPGCGQDNTGELFF; CDR3 DNA: TGCGCCAGCAGTCAACCACCGGGGTGTGGGCAGGACAACACCGGGGAGCTGTTTTTT
J gene: TRBJ2-2; V gene: TRBV7-2; clone size: NA; D gene: NA; CDR3 protein: CASSLMARTGELFF; CDR3 DNA: TGTGCCAGCAGCTTGATGGCGAGGACCGGGGAGCTGTTTTTT
J gene: TRBJ1-1; V gene: TRBV27; clone size: once; D gene: TRBD1; CDR3 protein: CASTRDRNTEAFF; CDR3 DNA: TGTGCCAGCACCCGGGACAGAAACACTGAAGCTTTCTTT
J gene: TRBJ2-5; V gene: TRBV5-1; clone size: NA; D gene: NA; CDR3 protein: CASSPGSTQETQYF; CDR3 DNA: TGCGCCAGCAGCCCCGGTTCTACTCAAGAGACCCAGTACTTC
J gene: TRBJ2-4; V gene: TRBV4-1; clone size: NA; D gene: NA; CDR3 protein: CASSQGSPYGGKNIQYF; CDR3 DNA: TGCGCCAGCAGCCAAGGATCGCCCTACGGGGGCAAAAACATTCAGTACTTC
J gene: TRBJ2-2; V gene: TRBV5-4; clone size: NA; D gene: NA; CDR3 protein: CASSLGSGNTGELFF; CDR3 DNA: TGTGCCAGCAGCTTGGGTAGCGGGAACACCGGGGAGCTGTTTTTT
J gene: TRBJ1-3; V gene: TRBV15; clone size: NA; D gene: NA; CDR3 protein: CATVNRPPLPSSGNTIYF; CDR3 DNA: TGTGCCACTGTCAACAGGCCTCCCTTACCGAGCTCTGGAAACACCATATATTTT
J gene: TRBJ2-1; V gene: TRBV5-1; clone size: NA; D gene: NA; CDR3 protein: CASSRTDSSYNEQFF; CDR3 DNA: TGCGCCAGCAGCCGAACAGATAGCTCCTACAATGAGCAGTTCTTC
J gene: TRBJ2-3; V gene: TRBV24-1; clone size: NA; D gene: NA; CDR3 protein: CATSDLGADTDTQYF; CDR3 DNA: TGTGCCACCAGTGATCTTGGGGCTGACACAGATACGCAGTATTTT
J gene: TRBJ1-2; V gene: TRBV10-2; clone size: NA; D gene: TRBD1; CDR3 protein: CASSTTGGPYGYTF; CDR3 DNA: TGCGCCAGCAGCACTACAGGGGGCCCCTATGGCTACACCTTC
J gene: TRBJ2-7; V gene: TRBV28; clone size: NA; D gene: TRBD1; CDR3 protein: CASSYGTGGDEQYF; CDR3 DNA: TGTGCCAGCAGTTACGGGACAGGGGGGGACGAGCAGTACTTC
J gene: TRBJ1-6; V gene: TRBV10-3; clone size: once; D gene: NA; CDR3 protein: CAIRGSNSPLHF; CDR3 DNA: TGTGCCATCAGAGGGAGTAATTCACCCCTCCACTTT
J gene: TRBJ1-1; V gene: TRBV6-2/TRBV6-3; clone size: NA; D gene: NA; CDR3 protein: CASSYSTGSVTEAFF; CDR3 DNA: TGTGCCAGCAGTTACTCTACCGGAAGCGTCACTGAAGCTTTCTTT
J gene: TRBJ1-1; V gene: TRBV24-1; clone size: NA; D gene: NA; CDR3 protein: CATSDWGDGEAFF; CDR3 DNA: TGTGCCACCAGTGATTGGGGGGACGGTGAAGCTTTCTTT
J gene: TRBJ1-2; V gene: TRBV7-9; clone size: NA; D gene: NA; CDR3 protein: CASSLEGAGDYGYTF; CDR3 DNA: TGTGCCAGCAGCTTAGAAGGGGCTGGCGACTATGGCTACACCTTC
J gene: TRBJ1-3; V gene: TRBV5-1; clone size: once; D gene: NA; CDR3 protein: CASSQTGIGNTIYF; CDR3 DNA: TGCGCCAGCAGCCAGACAGGAATTGGAAACACCATATATTTT
J gene: TRBJ1-5; V gene: TRBV28; clone size: NA; D gene: NA; CDR3 protein: CASSYPGQPQHF; CDR3 DNA: TGTGCCAGCAGTTACCCAGGGCAGCCCCAGCATTTT
J gene: TRBJ2-3; V gene: TRBV5-1; clone size: NA; D gene: TRBD2; CDR3 protein: CASSSGGFTDTQYF; CDR3 DNA: TGCGCCAGCAGCAGCGGGGGGTTCACAGATACGCAGTATTTT
J gene: TRBJ2-3; V gene: TRBV6-2/TRBV6-3; clone size: once; D gene: NA; CDR3 protein: CASSHPSSARMDTQYF; CDR3 DNA: TGTGCCAGCAGCCATCCTTCTAGCGCACGAATGGATACGCAGTATTTT